Many counts were recorded for the clone carrying this TCR beta chain. Its matching antigen is unknown. V was pared by 4 bases and J by 4 bases, with 7 bases of the junction left unmatched. Germline V gene lookup returns CDR1 DFQATT and CDR2 SNEGSKA (reference sequence). This CDR3 has 14 residues. CDR3-region Arm-PCR and iRepertoire HTBI primers produced the TCR beta libraries. TCRdb re-called the multiplex PCR reads through MiXCR, storing one row per CDR3 protein. This table holds under 250,000 distinct CDR3 sequences, around 21% found once. Time point defined: newly diagnosed GD, antithyroid drugs for less than 3 months. From PBMCs, RNA was extracted and then used to make the TCR library. Diagnosing Graves' disease relied on the American Thyroid Association guidelines. This sample is part of a study of regulatory T cells in long-lasting Graves disease. Whole-study results and caveats: Persistent patients shared 2,500 to 3,000 public clonotypes among themselves. Newly diagnosed patients shared fewer, at some 900.

Specimen: peripheral blood mononuclear cells (PBMCs), collected at new diagnosis, from a patient treated with antithyroid drugs. The chain is built from TRBV20-1 and TRBJ2-3, with 8 bases identical to TRBD2. The clonotype was recovered from a female donor with Graves disease. The CDR3 loop is CSAKAGAIPDTQYF. Written as DNA, the CDR3 is TGCAGTGCTAAAGCGGGAGCCATTCCAGATACGCAGTATTTT.